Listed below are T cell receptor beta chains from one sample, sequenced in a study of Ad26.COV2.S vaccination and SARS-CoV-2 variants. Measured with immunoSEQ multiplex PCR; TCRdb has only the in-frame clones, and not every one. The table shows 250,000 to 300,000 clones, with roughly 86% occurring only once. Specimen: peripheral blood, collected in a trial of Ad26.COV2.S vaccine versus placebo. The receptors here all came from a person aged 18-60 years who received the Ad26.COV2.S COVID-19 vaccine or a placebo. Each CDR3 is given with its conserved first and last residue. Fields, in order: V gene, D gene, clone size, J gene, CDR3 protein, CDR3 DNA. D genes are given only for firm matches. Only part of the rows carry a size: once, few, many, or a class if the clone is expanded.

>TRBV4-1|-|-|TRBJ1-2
CASSQGGLRTNYGYTF
TGCGCCAGCAGCCAAGGGGGGCTCCGGACTAACTATGGCTACACCTTC
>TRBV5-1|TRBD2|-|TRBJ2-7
CASSLALAGVYEQYF
TGCGCCAGCAGCTTGGCCTTAGCGGGAGTATACGAGCAGTACTTC
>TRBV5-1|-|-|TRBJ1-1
CASSLAFSGIQGTEAFF
TGCGCCAGCAGCTTGGCCTTTTCGGGGATACAAGGCACTGAAGCTTTCTTT
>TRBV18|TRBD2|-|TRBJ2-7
CASSPGGLATFYEQYF
TGTGCCAGCTCACCCGGGGGACTAGCGACCTTCTACGAGCAGTACTTC
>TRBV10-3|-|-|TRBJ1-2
CAISSDGNYGYTF
TGTGCCATCAGTTCGGACGGGAACTATGGCTACACCTTC
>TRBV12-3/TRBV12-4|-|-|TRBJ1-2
CASSSLRSYGYTF
TGTGCCAGCAGTTCTTTAAGGTCCTATGGCTACACCTTC
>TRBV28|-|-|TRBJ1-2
CASGLGGQKDGYTF
TGTGCCAGCGGCCTAGGGGGACAAAAGGATGGCTACACCTTC
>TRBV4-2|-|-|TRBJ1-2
CASSQDRNPNYGYTF
TGTGCCAGCAGCCAAGATCGGAATCCCAACTATGGCTACACCTTC
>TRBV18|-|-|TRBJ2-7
CASSSQTYEQYF
TGTGCCAGCTCCTCGCAGACTTACGAGCAGTACTTC
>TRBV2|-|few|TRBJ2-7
CASSVKEITTYEQYF
TGTGCCAGCAGTGTCAAGGAAATTACTACCTACGAGCAGTACTTC
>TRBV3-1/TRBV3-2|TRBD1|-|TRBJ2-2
CASSQGQGDGELFF
TGTGCCAGCAGCCAAGGACAGGGAGACGGGGAGCTGTTTTTT
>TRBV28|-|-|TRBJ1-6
CAQGSYNSPLHF
TGTGCACAAGGGTCCTATAATTCACCCCTCCACTTT
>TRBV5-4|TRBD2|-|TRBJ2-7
CASSYGTSGIGGEQYF
TGTGCCAGCAGTTATGGGACTAGCGGGATCGGGGGGGAGCAGTACTTC
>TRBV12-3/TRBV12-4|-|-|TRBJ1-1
CASSYSTEAFF
TGTGCCAGCAGTTACAGCACTGAAGCTTTCTTT
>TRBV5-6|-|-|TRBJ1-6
CASSLEGISYNSPLHF
TGTGCCAGCAGCTTGGAGGGTATCTCCTATAATTCACCCCTCCACTTT
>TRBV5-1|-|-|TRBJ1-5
CASSLAGDLGQPQHF
TGCGCCAGCAGCCTGGCGGGGGACCTCGGTCAGCCCCAGCATTTT
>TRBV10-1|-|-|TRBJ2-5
CASSEGQQEETQYF
TGCGCCAGCAGTGAGGGCCAGCAGGAAGAGACCCAGTACTTC
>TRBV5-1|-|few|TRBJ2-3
CASSLAGAPTDTQYF
TGCGCCAGCAGCTTGGCAGGGGCACCCACAGATACGCAGTATTTT
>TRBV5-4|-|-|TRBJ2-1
CASTMSWTTPYNEQFF
TGTGCCAGCACCATGAGTTGGACTACGCCCTACAATGAGCAGTTCTTC
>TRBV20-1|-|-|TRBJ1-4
CSASLSEKLFF
TGCAGTGCTAGCCTTTCCGAAAAACTGTTTTTT
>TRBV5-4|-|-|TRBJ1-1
CASGKDSLNTEAFF
TGTGCCAGCGGAAAAGACAGCCTAAACACTGAAGCTTTCTTT
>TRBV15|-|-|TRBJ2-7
CATSREGGAGYEQYF
TGTGCCACCAGCAGAGAAGGCGGGGCTGGGTACGAGCAGTACTTC
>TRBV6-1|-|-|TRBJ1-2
CASSEFADTRFNYGYTF
TGTGCCAGCAGTGAATTCGCCGATACCAGATTTAACTATGGCTACACCTTC
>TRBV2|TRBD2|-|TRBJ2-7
CASRQGLAGYEQYF
TGTGCCAGCAGGCAGGGACTAGCGGGTTACGAGCAGTACTTC
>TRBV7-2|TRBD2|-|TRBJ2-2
CASRGLAGDTGELFF
TGTGCCAGCAGGGGACTAGCGGGAGACACCGGGGAGCTGTTTTTT
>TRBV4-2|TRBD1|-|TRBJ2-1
CASSQFLGQGSYNEQFF
TGTGCCAGCAGCCAATTCCTCGGACAGGGCTCCTACAATGAGCAGTTCTTC
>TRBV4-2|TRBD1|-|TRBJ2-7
CASSQDQGVPAYEQYF
TGTGCCAGCAGCCAGGACCAGGGGGTTCCAGCCTACGAGCAGTACTTC
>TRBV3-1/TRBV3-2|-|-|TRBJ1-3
CASSQSTGISGNTIYF
TGTGCCAGCAGCCAATCAACAGGGATCTCTGGAAACACCATATATTTT
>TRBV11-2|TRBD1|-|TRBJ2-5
CASSSPRQGVSLMETQYF
TGTGCCAGCAGCTCACCCCGACAGGGTGTTAGTTTAATGGAGACCCAGTACTTC
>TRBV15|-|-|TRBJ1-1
CATSIGTVTNTEAFF
TGTGCCACCAGCATAGGGACGGTGACGAACACTGAAGCTTTCTTT
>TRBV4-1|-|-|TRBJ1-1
CASSQRTDTEAFF
TGCGCCAGCAGCCAGCGTACAGACACTGAAGCTTTCTTT
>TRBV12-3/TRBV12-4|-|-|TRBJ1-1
CASSINWYTEAFF
TGTGCCAGCAGTATCAATTGGTACACTGAAGCTTTCTTT
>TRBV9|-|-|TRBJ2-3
CASSVDEVRGDLTDTQYF
TGTGCCAGCAGCGTAGATGAAGTCAGGGGGGACCTCACAGATACGCAGTATTTT
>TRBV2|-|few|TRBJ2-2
CASSSVPGASGELFF
TGTGCCAGCAGTAGCGTCCCAGGGGCGTCCGGGGAGCTGTTTTTT
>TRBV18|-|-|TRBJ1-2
CASSPLPGRDNGYTF
TGTGCCAGCTCACCACTGCCAGGGAGGGATAATGGCTACACCTTC
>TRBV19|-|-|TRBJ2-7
CASSTGGEQYF
TGTGCCAGTAGTACTGGGGGGGAGCAGTACTTC
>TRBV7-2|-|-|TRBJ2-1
CASSITFHEQFF
TGTGCCAGCAGCATTACCTTCCATGAGCAGTTCTTC
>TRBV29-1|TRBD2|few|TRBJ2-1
CSVEPPSGQQFF
TGCAGCGTTGAGCCCCCTAGCGGTCAGCAGTTCTTC
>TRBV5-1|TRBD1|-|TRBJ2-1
CASSLGQGAGNEQFF
TGCGCCAGCAGCTTGGGACAGGGGGCGGGTAATGAGCAGTTCTTC
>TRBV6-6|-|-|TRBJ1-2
CASSPVGGNYGYTF
TGTGCCAGCAGCCCCGTCGGAGGTAACTATGGCTACACCTTC
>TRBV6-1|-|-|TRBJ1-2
CASSEMIYGYTF
TGTGCCAGCAGTGAGATGATTTATGGCTACACCTTC
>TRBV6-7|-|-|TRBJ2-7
CASSYSNELYRVYEQYF
TGTGCCAGCAGTTACTCGAACGAGTTATACAGGGTTTATGAGCAGTACTTC
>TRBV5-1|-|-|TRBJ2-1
CASSLGRGPGALNEQFF
TGCGCCAGCAGCTTGGGCCGCGGACCTGGTGCTTTAAATGAGCAGTTCTTC
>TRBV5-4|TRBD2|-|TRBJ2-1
CASSRAGGFDNEQFF
TGTGCCAGCAGCAGAGCGGGAGGGTTCGACAATGAGCAGTTCTTC
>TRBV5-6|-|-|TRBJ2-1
CASIPAGYSSYNEQFF
TGTGCCAGCATCCCCGCCGGGTATAGCTCCTACAATGAGCAGTTCTTC
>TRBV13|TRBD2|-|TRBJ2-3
CASSTTPGLAFGDTQYF
TGTGCCAGCAGCACCACTCCGGGACTAGCGTTTGGCGATACGCAGTATTTT
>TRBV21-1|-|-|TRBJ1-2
CASSIGRGVHGYTF
TGTGCCAGCAGCATTGGTCGGGGCGTTCATGGCTACACCTTC
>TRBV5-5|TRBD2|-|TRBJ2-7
CASSFRGVNSYEQYF
TGTGCCAGCAGCTTTCGGGGGGTCAACTCCTACGAGCAGTACTTC
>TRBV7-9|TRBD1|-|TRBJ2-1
CASSLRQGALNEQFF
TGTGCCAGCAGCTTGCGACAGGGGGCTCTGAATGAGCAGTTCTTC
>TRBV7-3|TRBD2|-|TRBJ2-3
CASSLLYQRGGTDTQYF
TGTGCCAGCAGCTTATTGTACCAGCGGGGGGGCACAGATACGCAGTATTTT
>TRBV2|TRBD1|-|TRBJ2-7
CASSPDRWSYEQYF
TGTGCCAGCAGCCCGGACAGGTGGTCCTACGAGCAGTACTTC
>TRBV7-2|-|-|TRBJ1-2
CASSLRSYGYTF
TGTGCCAGCAGCTTAAGGAGCTATGGCTACACCTTC
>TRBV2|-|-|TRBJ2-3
CASSTGPSTDTQYF
TGTGCCAGCAGTACCGGGCCTAGCACAGATACGCAGTATTTT
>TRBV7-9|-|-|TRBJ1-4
CASSLVEKLFF
TGTGCCAGCAGCTTAGTGGAAAAACTGTTTTTT
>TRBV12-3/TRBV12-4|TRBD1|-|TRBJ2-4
CASSPDRHDQYF
TGTGCCAGCAGTCCGGACAGGCACGACCAGTACTTC